Listed below are T cell receptor beta chains from one sample, sequenced in a study of identical twins. TCRdb itself ran the 5' RACE reads through MiXCR, one entry per CDR3 protein. The repertoire includes approximately 240,000 distinct CDR3 sequences, 11% to 15% of them detected once, and 7% to 9% sits in the top ten. The sample taken for sequencing was memory (CD45RO+) T cells sorted from blood. These receptors all come from a woman aged 18-29 years in good health. The CDR3 runs from the conserved cysteine through the conserved F or W. The D gene is left open where the match is weak. Not every row has a clone size; where given, it reads once, few, many or a size class.

d_call	clone_size	j_call	v_call	cdr3_nt	cdr3_aa
TRBD2	.	TRBJ2-7	TRBV5-4	TGTGCCAGCAGCTTGCCGTTCGGACTAGCGGAAGGGAGGCAAGAGCAGTACTTC	CASSLPFGLAEGRQEQYF
.	.	TRBJ2-1	TRBV12-3/TRBV12-4	TGTGCCAGCAGTTTATCCCCCGACGTTGAGGATGAGCAGTTCTTC	CASSLSPDVEDEQFF
.	few	TRBJ2-1	TRBV5-1	TGCGCCAGCACCCCGGTGGAATTCTCCTACAATGAGCAGTTCTTC	CASTPVEFSYNEQFF
.	.	TRBJ1-2	TRBV6-5	TGTGCCAGCAGTTATAGCGGGACGGCTAACTATGGCTACACCTTC	CASSYSGTANYGYTF
.	many	TRBJ1-2	TRBV6-5	TGTGCCAGCAGTTACGGGGGATATGGCTACACCTTC	CASSYGGYGYTF
TRBD2	.	TRBJ2-3	TRBV11-2	TGTGCCAGCAGCTTACGCGGGGGGGCCGCAGATACGCAGTATTTT	CASSLRGGAADTQYF
.	many	TRBJ2-1	TRBV5-1	.	CASSWGDGTLPFF
.	many	TRBJ2-1	TRBV5-1	TGCGCCAGCAGCTCAGGGCCGGCTAGAGTCGTGGATGAGCAGTTCTTC	CASSSGPARVVDEQFF
.	.	TRBJ1-1	TRBV7-9	TGTGCCAGCAGCCCAGGGGCTCGGGCTTTCTTT	CASSPGARAFF
TRBD1	few	TRBJ1-2	TRBV9	TGTGCCAGCAGCGTAACGACAGGGGGCGGCTATGGCTACACCTTC	CASSVTTGGGYGYTF
.	.	TRBJ2-1	TRBV20-1	TGCAGTGCCGATCGGGGGCCCCTCAATGGAGAGCAGTTCTTC	CSADRGPLNGEQFF
.	once	TRBJ2-3	TRBV6-5	TGTGCCAGCAGTCCTCGGGTGAACACAGATAAGCAGTATTTT	CASSPRVNTDKQYF
TRBD2	many	TRBJ2-7	TRBV9	TGTGCCAGCAGCCCCTGGGGAGGGCGGAACGAGCAGTACTTC	CASSPWGGRNEQYF
TRBD2	.	TRBJ2-7	TRBV11-2	TGTGCCAGCAGCTTCGCTAGCGGGCCCACCTACGAGCAGTACTTC	CASSFASGPTYEQYF
.	many	TRBJ2-7	TRBV12-3/TRBV12-4	TGTGCCAGCAGTATTACAGCTGGTTACGAGCAGTACTTC	CASSITAGYEQYF
.	.	TRBJ1-2	TRBV7-3	TGTGCCAGCAGCCCGGGACTTTCCGGGACAAGATATGGCTACACCTTC	CASSPGLSGTRYGYTF
.	many	TRBJ1-5	TRBV20-1	TGCAGTGCTAGAGATCCTGACGGCAATCAGCCCCAGCATTTT	CSARDPDGNQPQHF
.	.	TRBJ1-1	TRBV18	TGTGCCAGCTCACCAAGGATTCGGGTGGAGAACACTGAAGCTTTCTTT	CASSPRIRVENTEAFF
TRBD1	few	TRBJ1-2	TRBV20-1	TGCAGTGCTAGTAGAGGACAGGGGGGGGTCTATGGCTACACCTTC	CSASRGQGGVYGYTF
.	.	TRBJ2-1	TRBV20-1	TGCAGTGCTTTTCAGGCTTACGAGCAGTTCTTC	CSAFQAYEQFF
TRBD2	.	TRBJ2-1	TRBV10-2	TGCGCCAGCAGTGTCTCCGGCGGGGGGGCCGTCAGTGAGCAGTTCTTC	CASSVSGGGAVSEQFF
.	few	TRBJ1-2	TRBV12-3/TRBV12-4	TGTGCCAGCCTCCTAGGACAGATCGCTGGTGGCTACACCTTC	CASLLGQIAGGYTF
TRBD1	.	TRBJ1-2	TRBV3-1	TGTGCCAGCAGCGTACCGACAGGGAATGGCTACACCTTC	CASSVPTGNGYTF
.	.	TRBJ2-4	TRBV5-1	TGCGCCAGCAGCTTGGAGGCGGCGAGCGGCATTCAGTACTTC	CASSLEAASGIQYF
TRBD1	many	TRBJ2-2	TRBV6-1	TGTGCCAGCAGGACCGGGACAGGGGGGGCCGGGGAGCTGTTTTTT	CASRTGTGGAGELFF
TRBD1	few	TRBJ2-1	TRBV12-3/TRBV12-4	TGTGCCAGCAGCTGGGGACAGGGCCAAATCTCCTACAATGAGCAGTTCTTC	CASSWGQGQISYNEQFF
.	few	TRBJ1-2	TRBV12-3/TRBV12-4	TGTGCCAGCAGTTTCCGCCCGGGGGGCTATGGCTACACCTTC	CASSFRPGGYGYTF
.	.	TRBJ1-1	TRBV2	TGTGCCAGCGCGAGGGACCTCGGCACTGAAGCTTTCTTT	CASARDLGTEAFF
.	few	TRBJ1-3	TRBV30	TGTGCCTGGAGTGTTAAGGTGGGAAACACCATATATTTT	CAWSVKVGNTIYF
.	few	TRBJ2-7	TRBV18	TGTGCCAGCTCACCAGGGCGGATCTCCTACGAGCAGTACTTC	CASSPGRISYEQYF
.	.	TRBJ2-7	TRBV9	TGTGCCAGCAGCCCCCGGGTAGCGGAATACTCCTACGAGCAGTACTTC	CASSPRVAEYSYEQYF
.	few	TRBJ1-5	TRBV6-1	TGTGCCAGCAGTGCCCCGGGGGGCGGACAGCCCCAGCATTTT	CASSAPGGGQPQHF
.	few	TRBJ2-1	TRBV3-1	TGTGCCAGCAGCCAAGATAGCGGACCCCCTAACAATGAGCAGTTCTTC	CASSQDSGPPNNEQFF
.	.	TRBJ2-1	TRBV7-9	TGTGCCAGCAGTTCCCGGCAGGGGAGCGACAATGAGCAGTTCTTC	CASSSRQGSDNEQFF
.	.	TRBJ2-4	TRBV6-1	TGTGCCAGCAGTGCCCGACAGGAAAGCATTCAGTACTTC	CASSARQESIQYF
.	many	TRBJ2-7	TRBV12-3/TRBV12-4	TGTGCCAGCAGTCGTTCTCCCTACTTGGTGGCCTACGAGCAGTACTTC	CASSRSPYLVAYEQYF
TRBD1	.	TRBJ1-1	TRBV12-3/TRBV12-4	TGTGCCAGGATGGGACAGGGTTACACTGAAGCTTTCTTT	CARMGQGYTEAFF
TRBD2	.	TRBJ2-5	TRBV6-1	TGTGCCAGCACCGACCGGGGGGGAAACCAAGAGACCCAGTACTTC	CASTDRGGNQETQYF
TRBD2	few	TRBJ2-2	TRBV4-3	TGCGCCAGCAGCCAGTCACTAGCGGGACTCACCGGGGAGCTGTTTTTT	CASSQSLAGLTGELFF
TRBD1	few	TRBJ1-4	TRBV7-9	TGTGCCAGCAGAAAATCGACAGGGGCCGTAAATGAAAAACTGTTTTTT	CASRKSTGAVNEKLFF
TRBD2	.	TRBJ2-3	TRBV24-1	TGTGCCACCAGTGAAGCGGGAGGTTGGAATACGCAGTATTTT	CATSEAGGWNTQYF
TRBD1	.	TRBJ1-1	TRBV9	TGTGCCAGCAGTACGACAGGGGTGAACACTGAAGCTTTCTTT	CASSTTGVNTEAFF
.	.	TRBJ1-5	TRBV15	TGTGCCACCAGCAGAGATCGGGATGGTTATCGGCCCCAGCATTTT	CATSRDRDGYRPQHF
.	.	TRBJ1-6	TRBV10-3	TGTGCCACCAACGATAATTCACCCCTCCACTTT	CATNDNSPLHF
.	few	TRBJ1-1	TRBV20-1	TGCAGTGCTAGAGGGACTCTGAACACTGAAGCTTTCTTT	CSARGTLNTEAFF
TRBD2	.	TRBJ2-7	TRBV20-1	TGCAGTGCTAGACCTCAGGTAGCGGGAGCCACTACCTACGAGCAGTACTTC	CSARPQVAGATTYEQYF
.	.	TRBJ1-4	TRBV5-6	TGTGCCAGCAGCCAAGCACGAGCGGAAAAACTGTTTTTT	CASSQARAEKLFF
.	.	TRBJ2-1	TRBV4-3	TGCGCCAGCAGCCAAGATGTAAGGGGGCGGGGGGATGAGCAGTTCTTC	CASSQDVRGRGDEQFF
.	few	TRBJ2-1	TRBV11-2	TGTGCCAGCAGCTCCCTGGCGGGGGCGCAGTTCTTC	CASSSLAGAQFF
.	few	TRBJ1-1	TRBV20-1	TGCAGTGCTAGACAGAACATGAACACTGAAGCTTTCTTT	CSARQNMNTEAFF
.	.	TRBJ1-1	TRBV3-1	TGTGCCAGCAGCCTTCGGGGTTACACTGAAGCTTTCTTT	CASSLRGYTEAFF
.	few	TRBJ1-1	TRBV20-1	TGCAGTGCTAGAGTCGGGAACACTGAAGCTTTCTTT	CSARVGNTEAFF
TRBD1	many	TRBJ1-2	TRBV5-1	TGCGCCAGCAGCTTGGTCGGGACAGACTATGGCTACACCTTC	CASSLVGTDYGYTF
TRBD2	.	TRBJ2-7	TRBV7-9	TGTGCCAGCTTACCGGACGGGGGGTGGCGCGAGCAGTACTTC	CASLPDGGWREQYF
.	many	TRBJ1-4	TRBV12-3/TRBV12-4	TGTGCCAGCAGTTTATTACGGGAAAAACTGTTTTTT	CASSLLREKLFF
TRBD1	.	TRBJ1-5	TRBV2	TGTGCCAGCAGACCCGGACAGGGGGCGATCAATCAGCCCCAGCATTTT	CASRPGQGAINQPQHF
.	.	TRBJ2-3	TRBV12-3/TRBV12-4	TGTGCCAGCAGTTCTCAGTTAAGAGATACGCAGTATTTT	CASSSQLRDTQYF